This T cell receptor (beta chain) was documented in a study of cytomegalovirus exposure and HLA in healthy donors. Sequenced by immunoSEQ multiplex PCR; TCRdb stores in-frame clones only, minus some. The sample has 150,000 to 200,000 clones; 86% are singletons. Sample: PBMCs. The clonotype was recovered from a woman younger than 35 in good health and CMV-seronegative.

Here the CDR3 reads CASSSAGAADTQYF. The CDR3 region has the DNA TGTGCCAGCAGCTCCGCGGGGGCGGCAGATACGCAGTATTTT. This sequence joins TRBV9 and TRBJ2-3; perhaps TRBD2 as D (7 bases). The ends were cut back, 4 bases at V and 4 bases at J, with 13 bases in the middle. The CDR3 totals 14 residues. In germline, CDR1 is SGDLS, CDR2 YYNGEE.